One and the same sample provided the 14 T cell receptor beta chains below, sequenced in a study of OX40 agonist ivuxolimab in advanced cancers. The assay was immunoSEQ multiplex PCR, and TCRdb's table has in-frame clones only and misses some. In the table there are about 71,000 clones, 94% of which are singletons. The input for sequencing was CD4+ or CD8+ T cells sorted from blood, taken in a trial of the OX40 agonist ivuxolimab. These receptors all stem from an adult with an advanced solid tumor such as melanoma, head and neck, liver or kidney cancer.

The gene calls are TRBV28 and TRBJ2-2, with 7 bases lining up with TRBD1. Trimming removed 6 bases from V and 7 bases from J; junction bases left unmatched: 8. This CDR3 is built from 14 residues. The germline V gene has CDR1 MDHEN and CDR2 SYDVKM. CDR3 sequence: CASRGDRADGELFF. CDR3 coding DNA: TGTGCCAGCAGGGGAGACAGGGCCGACGGGGAGCTGTTTTTT.

This chain uses TRBV9 with TRBJ1-2; 10 positions match TRBD1. The ends lost 3 bases at V and 2 bases at J; junction bases unmatched: 1. From germline, CDR1 is SGDLS and CDR2 YYNGEE. The CDR3 runs 14 residues. CDR3 in amino acids: CASSADRGNYGYTF. The CDR3 nucleotides read TGTGCCAGCAGCGCGGACAGGGGGAACTATGGCTACACCTTC.

The V and J genes are TRBV2 and TRBJ1-2, with no clear D. The V end lost 7 bases, the J end lost 9 bases, and 9 bases lay between the germline ends. The CDR3 is made up of 10 amino acids. Germline-derived CDR1 and CDR2 are SNHLY and FYNNEI. The CDR3 DNA follows: TGTGCCAGCACCGTATCGAGCTACACCTTC. Translation: CASTVSSYTF.

The CDR3 loop reads CASSPLGGRAAEQYF. CDR3 bases: TGTGCCAGCAGCCCACTCGGCGGGAGGGCCGCCGAGCAGTACTTC. The gene calls are TRBV9 and TRBJ2-7, with TRBD2 matching over 9 bases. The CDR3 extends over 15 amino acids. Looked up from germline, CDR1 is SGDLS and CDR2 is YYNGEE. Trimming at V came to 4 bases and at J to 6 bases, leaving 11 bases not matched to a gene. The full variable domain, rest sourced from reference TRBV9 and TRBJ2-7, is DSGVTQTPKHLITATGQRVTLRCSPRSGDLSVYWYQQSLDQGLQFLIQYYNGEERAKGNILERFSAQQFPDLHSELNLSSLELGDSALYFCASSPLGGRAAEQYFGPGTRLTVT.

This clone was found once. The chain carries TRBV9 and TRBJ2-1; D not resolved. The CDR3 covers 13 residues. The V end lost 3 bases, the J end lost 4 bases, and 8 bases lay between the germline ends. Germline values: CDR1 SGDLS, CDR2 YYNGEE. For the CDR3, the DNA is TGTGCCAGCAGCGCCCCGAGGTACAATGAGCAGTTCTTC. It translates to CASSAPRYNEQFF.

This clone came up a few times. The V gene is TRBV6-5, the J gene TRBJ2-5; unclear D gene. V dropped 2 bases and J dropped 5 bases, with 3 bases sitting between them. The V gene's germline CDR1 is MNHEY and CDR2 SVGAGI. This CDR3 comprises 11 residues. CDR3 protein: CASSYGETQYF. CDR3 nucleotides: TGTGCCAGCAGTTACGGGGAGACCCAGTACTTC.

This sequence joins TRBV5-6 and TRBJ2-1; 11 bases line up with TRBD1. The CDR3 is 17 amino acids. Germline trimming cut 4 bases from V and 5 bases from J; bases unmatched to any gene: 11. Looked up from germline, CDR1 is SGHDT and CDR2 is YYEEEE. CDR3 nucleotides: TGTGCCAGCAGCATCTACTTGGGACAGGGGGTTAACAATGAGCAGTTCTTC. Translation: CASSIYLGQGVNNEQFF.

This clone was observed once. The chain carries TRBV7-9 and TRBJ2-6, with 8 nucleotides matching TRBD1. CDR3 length equals 18 residues. V was pared by 6 bases and J by 0 bases, with 10 bases of the junction left unmatched. CDR1 and CDR2 (germline): SEHNR, FQNEAQ (reference sequence). CDR3 sequence (DNA): TGTGCCAGCAGTCTGCCGGGACAGGCCCACTCTGGGGCCAACGTCCTGACTTTC. Its protein product is CASSLPGQAHSGANVLTF.

This chain connects TRBV28 to TRBJ2-7; D tentatively fits TRBD1 or TRBD2 (6 bases each). Germline V lookup: CDR1 MDHEN, CDR2 SYDVKM. This CDR3 spans 16 amino acids. V was clipped by 3 bases and J by 3 bases, with 18 bases between them. In nucleotides, the CDR3 is TGTGCCAGCAGTTTCGAGTCCGGCAGGGGAGGCTACGAGCAGTACTTC. Amino acid sequence: CASSFESGRGGYEQYF.

CDR3 DNA sequence: TGTGCCAGCACCCCGGGACAGGGGTCCCTTACCTACGAGCAGTACTTC. Translation: CASTPGQGSLTYEQYF. The rearrangement uses TRBV5-6 and TRBJ2-7, with TRBD1 matching over 10 bases. This CDR3 spans 16 amino acids. Looked up from germline, CDR1 is SGHDT and CDR2 is YYEEEE. The V segment lost 6 bases and the J segment 2 bases; nucleotides outside the gene matches: 11.

V gene TRBV5-1 combines with J gene TRBJ1-2, with a possible D match to TRBD1 (5 bases). From germline, CDR1 is SGHRS and CDR2 YFSETQ. This CDR3 is built from 13 residues. Trimming shortened V by 1 base and J by 6 bases, and 10 bases separated the two germline ends. CDR3 nucleotides: TGCGCCAGCAGCTTGCAGGGACCGGATGGCTACACCTTC. The encoded protein is CASSLQGPDGYTF.

This clone was seen just once. The V call is TRBV5-4, the J call TRBJ2-5; 13 nucleotides line up with TRBD2. The CDR3 spans 15 residues. Trimming removed 3 bases from V and 3 bases from J; junction bases left unmatched: 2. CDR1 is SGHNT, CDR2 YYREEE, per germline (reference sequence). CDR3 amino acids: CASSSLAGGEETQYF. The CDR3 DNA reads TGTGCCAGCAGCTCACTAGCGGGAGGGGAAGAGACCCAGTACTTC.

This sequence joins TRBV5-4 and TRBJ1-5; D gene uncertain. V was cut by 4 bases and J by 3 bases, with 11 bases left in between. The CDR3 has 14 amino acids. Germline values: CDR1 SGHNT, CDR2 YYREEE (reference sequence). The DNA of the CDR3 is TGTGCCAGCAGCCCGGACGGAACCAATCAGCCCCAGCATTTT. Its translation: CASSPDGTNQPQHF.

The V call is TRBV21-1, the J call TRBJ2-7. TRBV21-1 has pseudogene status. This CDR3 has 15 amino acids. CDR3 coding DNA: TGTGCCAGCAGCAAAGTGAGAGGGGTCTCCTACGAGCAGTACTTC. It translates to CASSKVRGVSYEQYF.